The rows below give T cell receptor beta chains drawn from one sample of a study of T-cell memory formation after mild COVID-19. MiXCR was run by TCRdb on the 5' RACE reads, yielding one entry per CDR3 protein. The sample shows some 210,000 distinct CDR3 sequences, 18% of them seen only once. The sequencing sample was made of PBMCs or a T cell subset sorted from them (not recorded which). Receptors were obtained from an adult woman who had mild COVID-19 (a few samples of this study predate the infection). Cell type and time point are not known. Both conserved end residues are part of each CDR3. Fields, in order: J gene, V gene, CDR3 protein.

>TRBJ2-7|TRBV6-5
CASSTPGGYEQYF
>TRBJ1-2|TRBV5-1
CASSLDRAGYGYTF
>TRBJ2-1|TRBV7-3
CASSLSGGALNEQFF
>TRBJ1-6|TRBV4-2
CASSPRGNNSPLHF
>TRBJ2-2|TRBV11-2
CASSQDRVGGELFF
>TRBJ2-7|TRBV6-6
CASRPSSYEQYF
>TRBJ2-1|TRBV5-5
CASSLAEGRYNEQFF
>TRBJ2-1|TRBV9
CASSVEPEYHEQFF
>TRBJ1-2|TRBV11-2
CASSLAAGNGYTF
>TRBJ2-5|TRBV20-1
CSASPGHIQETQYF
>TRBJ2-3|TRBV5-6
CASSARTGGISDTQYF
>TRBJ1-3|TRBV6-6
CASSYLRTGTESSGNTIYF
>TRBJ2-3|TRBV7-3
CASSLTRGTDTQYF
>TRBJ1-2|TRBV4-2
CASSRDSLPYGYTF
>TRBJ1-1|TRBV7-9
CASSPGQGGITEAFF
>TRBJ2-7|TRBV9
CASSVGGGGLYEQYF
>TRBJ2-2|TRBV14
CASSLRQNTGELFF
>TRBJ1-5|TRBV12-5
CAPAGWTQHF
>TRBJ2-1|TRBV9
CASSVAGPSYNEQFF
>TRBJ1-1|TRBV5-1
CASSRPGTENTEAFF
>TRBJ1-5|TRBV20-1
CSARTPLGQGGNQPQHF
>TRBJ2-3|TRBV10-3
CAISESGGSGSDTQYF
>TRBJ1-6|TRBV3-1
CASSQEQVSSPLHF
>TRBJ1-1|TRBV3-1
CASSQAYLGGAGGSEAFF
>TRBJ1-1|TRBV7-9
CASSGLMNTEAFF
>TRBJ2-2|TRBV7-9
CASSLDSANTGELFF
>TRBJ2-2|TRBV11-3
CASSLSAVNTGELFF
>TRBJ2-7|TRBV7-8
CASSSDGLDYEQYF
>TRBJ1-5|TRBV20-1
CSASYGGNQPQHF
>TRBJ2-7|TRBV27
CASSLSGRRAEQYF
>TRBJ2-7|TRBV7-2
CASSLNRVSSYEQYF
>TRBJ2-4|TRBV7-9
CASSRTEVKNIQYF
>TRBJ2-1|TRBV12-3/TRBV12-4
CASTSSMVPTGDEQFF
>TRBJ2-5|TRBV7-2
CASSPNGPVETQYF
>TRBJ2-3|TRBV6-1
CAATSGGGTDTQYF
>TRBJ1-6|TRBV21-1
CASFLDRGSF
>TRBJ1-4|TRBV6-5
CASRPRQVNEKLFF
>TRBJ2-7|TRBV18
CASSLGKGTEQYF
>TRBJ2-1|TRBV12-3/TRBV12-4
CASRHRTNPMQFF
>TRBJ2-2|TRBV18
CASSSDSLKTGELFF
>TRBJ1-2|TRBV5-1
CASRTARDGYTF
>TRBJ2-3|TRBV27
CASSRGYTDTQYF
>TRBJ2-5|TRBV6-2/TRBV6-3
CASSYGGKSQETQYF
>TRBJ1-5|TRBV30
CAWSVPTAVRGNQPQHF
>TRBJ1-5|TRBV30
CAWSPRGGRQPQHF
>TRBJ2-7|TRBV29-1
CRAAQGQGTYEQYF
>TRBJ2-1|TRBV6-5
CASSSGQIYNEQFF
>TRBJ2-5|TRBV19
CASSAPGGQGETQYF
>TRBJ2-1|TRBV18
CASSPDRKYNEQFF
>TRBJ1-1|TRBV25-1
CASSEMGTTNTEAFF
>TRBJ1-6|TRBV20-1
CSARDQNSPLHF
>TRBJ1-1|TRBV7-2
CASSVGGGLNTEAFF
>TRBJ2-3|TRBV5-1
CASSVSGGTDTQYF